These 31 T cell receptor beta chains originate from one sample sequenced in a study of cytotoxic CD8 clonotypes in ibrutinib-treated CLL. Method: immunoSEQ multiplex PCR; TCRdb's copy keeps in-frame clones and lacks some. The repertoire holds 270,000 or so clones, with roughly four fifths as singletons. Sequencing used PBMCs, obtained at disease progression, from a patient treated with ibrutinib. These receptors all stem from a human donor with chronic lymphocytic leukemia.

CDR3 sequence (DNA): TGCAGCGTTGTCAGAGGGAACAATGAGCAGTTCTTC. This encodes CSVVRGNNEQFF. The chain employs TRBV29-1 and TRBJ2-1, with D possibly being TRBD2 (5 bases). Trimming removed 4 bases from V and 5 bases from J, with 9 bases in between. From germline, CDR1 is SQVTM and CDR2 ANQGSEA. This CDR3 contains 12 residues.

The chain employs TRBV12-5 and TRBJ1-5, with unresolved D. This CDR3 region has 17 residues. CDR1 is LGHNT and CDR2 is FRNRAP in the germline V gene. V lost 4 bases to trimming and J lost 1 base, with 17 bases between them. This CDR3 is CASGYQRVDSSNQPQHF. The CDR3, as DNA: TGTGCTAGTGGTTACCAAAGGGTCGACTCAAGCAATCAGCCCCAGCATTTT.

The chain carries TRBV7-8 and TRBJ2-7, with D hard to call. V lost 3 bases to trimming and J lost 4 bases, with 19 bases between them. CDR3 length: 16 amino acids. CDR1 and CDR2 from the germline V gene are SGHVS and FQNEAQ. The CDR3 DNA reads as TGTGCCAGCAGCTTTTCGGGTGGGATGGATGGGTACGAGCAGTACTTC. It is translated as CASSFSGGMDGYEQYF.

This clone came up a few times. The CDR3 DNA sequence: TGTGCCAGCAGCCACGGGACAGCCAAATCACCCCTCCACTTT. Amino acids: CASSHGTAKSPLHF. The chain carries TRBV7-8 and TRBJ1-6, with 7 bases fitting TRBD1. This CDR3 spans 14 amino acids. Germline values: CDR1 SGHVS, CDR2 FQNEAQ. V gave up 5 bases and J gave up 10 bases; unmatched junction bases: 8.

This sequence joins TRBV5-1 and TRBJ2-2, with D possibly TRBD1 on 5 matching bases. This CDR3 comprises 14 residues. The V end lost 0 bases, the J end lost 3 bases, and 6 bases lay between the germline ends. Germline V CDR1 and CDR2: SGHRS, YFSETQ. The CDR3 loop reads CASSLDRYTGELFF. CDR3 in DNA: TGCGCCAGCAGCTTGGACAGGTACACCGGGGAGCTGTTTTTT. The full variable domain, rest sourced from reference TRBV5-1 and TRBJ2-2, is KAGVTQTPRYLIKTRGQQVTLSCSPISGHRSVSWYQQTPGQGLQFLFEYFSETQRNKGNFPGRFSGRQFSNSRSEMNVSTLELGDSALYLCASSLDRYTGELFFGEGSRLTVL.

The genes are TRBV2 and TRBJ2-1; weak D call: TRBD2 (6 bases). Germline V gives CDR1 SNHLY, CDR2 FYNNEI. Trimming cost V 7 bases and J 4 bases, with 14 bases left between them. The CDR3 has 14 amino acids. The CDR3 sequence is CASKAGPLYNEQFF. The CDR3 nucleotides read TGTGCCAGCAAAGCGGGCCCACTTTACAATGAGCAGTTCTTC.

The chain has TRBV7-3 and TRBJ2-3, with 10 bases aligning to TRBD2. Germline V gene sequence: CDR1 SGHTA, CDR2 FQGTGA. This CDR3 region has 15 residues. V shed 5 bases and J 2 bases; nucleotides not matched to a gene: 4. Written as DNA, the CDR3 is TGTGCCAGCAGCGCGCTAGCGGGAGTCACAGATACGCAGTATTTT. Residues: CASSALAGVTDTQYF.

This clone was seen only once. The chain links TRBV19 to TRBJ2-5; D is unresolved. The germline V gene encodes CDR1 LNHDA and CDR2 SQIVND (reference sequence). Trimming shortened V by 9 bases and J by 2 bases, and 10 bases separated the two germline ends. CDR3 length equals 12 residues. The chain's CDR3 is CASDGGQETQYF. The CDR3 region has the DNA TGTGCCAGCGACGGTGGTCAAGAGACCCAGTACTTC.

The V gene is TRBV12-1, the J gene TRBJ2-2; TRBD2, the table's D call, was not compared with the DNA. TRBV12-1 is listed as a pseudogene. CDR3 length: 15 amino acids. This chain's CDR3 is CASSFPGKDTGELFF. CDR3 coding DNA: TGTGCCAGCAGCTTCCCGGGGAAAGACACCGGGGAGCTGTTTTTT.

The chain combines TRBV7-9 with TRBJ1-1; D gene unclear. Trimming pared 1 base from V and 4 bases from J, leaving 10 bases between. The CDR3 is made up of 14 amino acids. Per the germline V gene, CDR1 is SEHNR and CDR2 is FQNEAQ (reference sequence). In nucleotides, the CDR3 is TGTGCCAGCAGCTTAGAGAATCGAGGCACTGAAGCTTTCTTT. This codes for CASSLENRGTEAFF.

The CDR3 spells CASSRQGGADEQFF. The CDR3 DNA reads TGCGCCAGCAGCCGTCAGGGGGGCGCGGATGAGCAGTTCTTC. The genes are TRBV4-1 and TRBJ2-1; D possibly corresponds to TRBD1 (7 bases). Germline V CDR1 and CDR2: MGHRA, YSYEKL. Trimming removed 4 bases at V and 8 bases at J, with 15 bases between. This CDR3 has 14 residues.

This clone was seen a few times. The V gene is TRBV6-5, the J gene TRBJ2-1, with 8 nucleotides matching TRBD2. This CDR3 comprises 13 residues. Germline trimming cut 5 bases from V and 15 bases from J; bases unmatched to any gene: 12. Germline-derived CDR1 and CDR2 are MNHEY and SVGAGI. The CDR3 loop reads CASSREVAGHPFF. The CDR3 nucleotides are TGTGCCAGCAGTCGAGAGGTAGCGGGACATCCGTTCTTC.

This clone occurred once. V and J are TRBV7-6 and TRBJ2-5, with 8 positions matching TRBD2. Looked up from germline, CDR1 is SGHVS and CDR2 is FNYEAQ. The J segment lost 1 base and the V segment lost 6 bases, leaving 10 bases of the junction unmatched. This CDR3 has 16 residues. CDR3 nucleotides: TGTGCCAGCAGTCGCCAGCGGGGGTGGCCCCAAGAGACCCAGTACTTC. Protein sequence: CASSRQRGWPQETQYF.

The V call is TRBV7-2, the J call TRBJ1-5, with D perhaps TRBD1 (5 bases). V was clipped by 4 bases and J by 5 bases, with 15 bases between them. Germline V gene data show CDR1 as SGHTA and CDR2 as FQGNSA. The CDR3 extends over 15 amino acids. The CDR3 coding sequence is TGTGCCAGCAGCTCCGGACGGTGGGGCGATCAGCCCCAGCATTTT. Its translation is CASSSGRWGDQPQHF.

The rearrangement links TRBV10-3 to TRBJ2-3; 8 bases match TRBD1. V was pared by 10 bases and J by 5 bases, with 8 bases of the junction left unmatched. From germline, CDR1 is ENHRY and CDR2 SYGVKD. The CDR3 runs to 13 residues. CDR3 in DNA: TGTGCCACCGAAGACAGGGGAGAAGATACGCAGTATTTT. This codes for CATEDRGEDTQYF.

This clone was seen once. The chain links TRBV11-2 to TRBJ2-7, with D hard to call. CDR1 SGHAT and CDR2 FQNNGV come from the germline V gene. The V end lost 5 bases, the J end lost 2 bases, and 7 bases lay between the germline ends. The CDR3 spans 12 residues. This CDR3 is CASSAGPYEQYF. CDR3 coding DNA: TGTGCCAGCAGCGCCGGGCCCTACGAGCAGTACTTC.

The V and J genes are TRBV5-1 and TRBJ2-3; 7 bases match TRBD1. The V gene end was trimmed by 3 bases and the J gene end by 0 bases; junction bases not matched to a gene: 10. This CDR3 has 17 amino acids. Germline V lookup: CDR1 SGHRS, CDR2 YFSETQ. CDR3 DNA: TGCGCCAGCAGCTCGGGACAGCCATTCTCTAGCACAGATACGCAGTATTTT. This encodes CASSSGQPFSSTDTQYF. The whole variable domain, filled in from reference TRBV5-1 and TRBJ2-3, reads KAGVTQTPRYLIKTRGQQVTLSCSPISGHRSVSWYQQTPGQGLQFLFEYFSETQRNKGNFPGRFSGRQFSNSRSEMNVSTLELGDSALYLCASSSGQPFSSTDTQYFGPGTRLTVL.

Worth noting for this clone: At one end, the junction sequence differs from germline, possibly due to a read error. The V and J genes are TRBV4-3 and TRBJ1-2, with D maybe TRBD1 (6 bases). Germline CDR1 is LGHNA and CDR2 is YSLEER. The CDR3 runs 14 residues. The CDR3 DNA reads TGCGCCAGCAGGCAAGATCGGGGGCTCGATGGCTACACCTTC. This encodes CASRQDRGLDGYTF.

A remark on this clone: The germline gene is not matched at one end of the junction; a read error may be the cause. This chain links TRBV25-1 with TRBJ2-7; D remains unclear. The length of the CDR3 is 11 residues. CDR1 and CDR2 from the germline V gene are MGHDK and SYGVNS. CDR3 amino acids: CASSDSFEQYF. In DNA, the CDR3 is TGTGCCAGCAGTGACTCCTTCGAGCAGTACTTC.

The chain has TRBV2 and TRBJ1-4, with D perhaps matching TRBD1 (6 bases). Trimming cost V 5 bases and J 4 bases, with 14 bases left between them. The germline V gene encodes CDR1 SNHLY and CDR2 FYNNEI. The CDR3 runs 15 residues. CDR3 DNA sequence: TGTGCCAGCAGTTCACCAGGGGACTTTAATGAAAAACTGTTTTTT. Encoded protein: CASSSPGDFNEKLFF.

The chain joins TRBV5-8 to TRBJ1-6, with 7 positions matching TRBD1. The ends lost 3 bases at V and 7 bases at J; junction bases unmatched: 10. CDR3 size: 16 residues. The germline V gene has CDR1 SGHTS and CDR2 YDEGEE. The CDR3 sequence is CASSYMTGTENSPLHF. In DNA, the CDR3 is TGTGCCAGCAGCTATATGACCGGGACAGAGAATTCACCCCTCCACTTT. Full variable domain (outside the CDR3, taken from reference TRBV5-8 and TRBJ1-6): EAGVTQSPTHLIKTRGQQATLRCSPISGHTSVYWYQQALGLGLQFLLWYDEGEERNRGNFPPRFSGRQFPNYSSELNVNALELEDSALYLCASSYMTGTENSPLHFGNGTRLTVT.

V gene TRBV18 combines with J gene TRBJ2-7; 7 bases match TRBD2. This CDR3 spans 16 amino acids. V was clipped by 2 bases and J by 4 bases; unmatched bases: 11. Germline-derived CDR1 and CDR2 are KGHSH and LQKENI. The CDR3 loop reads CASSPIEVGGVYEQYF. CDR3 DNA: TGTGCCAGCTCACCAATCGAAGTGGGGGGGGTATACGAGCAGTACTTC.

This chain's CDR3 is CASSPRAPRREQYF. The CDR3 DNA follows: TGTGCCAGCAGTCCCCGGGCCCCGAGGAGGGAGCAGTACTTC. V gene TRBV6-5 combines with J gene TRBJ2-7; D might be TRBD2 (5 bases). The CDR3 has 14 residues. Per the germline V gene, CDR1 is MNHEY and CDR2 is SVGAGI. Deletions cut 5 bases from V and 7 bases from J, with 18 bases between.

The V call is TRBV10-3, the J call TRBJ1-2; D call uncertain. Trimming shortened V by 3 bases and J by 6 bases, and 14 bases separated the two germline ends. The CDR3 sequence is 14 residues long. Germline CDR1 and CDR2: ENHRY and SYGVKD. The CDR3 loop is CAISEVLDPNGYTF. The DNA for the CDR3 is TGTGCCATCAGTGAAGTCCTAGACCCTAATGGCTACACCTTC.

The J gene is TRBJ2-7, the V gene TRBV9, with 9 bases lining up with TRBD2. This CDR3 is 16 amino acids long. Per the germline V gene, CDR1 is SGDLS and CDR2 is YYNGEE. V lost 0 bases, J lost 0 bases, and 4 bases stayed unmatched. The CDR3 is CASSVGASGTSYEQYF. The DNA of the CDR3 is TGTGCCAGCAGCGTAGGAGCTAGCGGGACCTCCTACGAGCAGTACTTC.

This clone came up a few times. The rearrangement links TRBV6-1 to TRBJ2-7; D is ambiguous. Germline V CDR1 and CDR2: MNHNS, SASEGT. V was shortened by 5 bases and J by 2 bases, with 10 bases between the two germline ends. This CDR3 spans 13 amino acids. CDR3 protein: CASSPFITYEQYF. In DNA form, the CDR3 reads TGTGCCAGCAGTCCTTTTATCACCTACGAGCAGTACTTC.

The rearrangement links TRBV18 to TRBJ2-7; D remains ambiguous. Germline CDR1 reads KGHSH; CDR2 reads LQKENI. Trimming shortened V by 3 bases and J by 4 bases, and 7 bases separated the two germline ends. This CDR3 region has 12 residues. CDR3 in amino acids: CASSPGRYEQYF. The CDR3, as DNA: TGTGCCAGCTCACCGGGTCGGTACGAGCAGTACTTC.

The rearrangement uses TRBV7-2 and TRBJ2-3, with a weak D call TRBD2 (6 bases). This CDR3 has 15 amino acids. Germline V gene sequence: CDR1 SGHTA, CDR2 FQGNSA. Trimming removed 3 bases from V and 4 bases from J, with 14 bases in between. As DNA, the CDR3 is TGTGCCAGCAGCTTTTTGAGACTAGTGTCAGATACGCAGTATTTT. This translates into CASSFLRLVSDTQYF.

This clone has a single count. The V call is TRBV10-2, the J call TRBJ2-6, with 12 bases fitting TRBD1. CDR1 and CDR2 from the germline V gene are WSHSY and SAAADI. The CDR3 spans 18 residues. The trim removed 10 bases at V and 3 bases at J, leaving 13 bases unmatched. The CDR3 protein is CATHGSGTGGFGANVLTF. Written as DNA, the CDR3 is TGCGCCACCCACGGCTCCGGGACAGGGGGCTTTGGGGCCAACGTCCTGACTTTC.

CDR3 amino acids: CASSLVTGTEQYF. The CDR3 DNA reads TGTGCCAGCAGCTTAGTAACGGGAACCGAGCAGTACTTC. This chain uses TRBV7-9 with TRBJ2-7, with D possibly TRBD2 on 5 matching bases. V was clipped by 1 base and J by 6 bases, with 10 bases between them. The CDR3 is 13 amino acids. Germline CDR1 SEHNR, CDR2 FQNEAQ (reference sequence).

The rearrangement links TRBV7-9 to TRBJ2-7; possible D gene TRBD1, 6 bases. The CDR3 contains 12 residues. The V gene's germline CDR1 is SEHNR and CDR2 FQNEAQ (reference sequence). Trimming cost V 5 bases and J 6 bases, with 11 bases left between them. CDR3: CASSHRGFEQYF. CDR3 in DNA: TGTGCCAGCAGCCATAGGGGGTTCGAGCAGTACTTC. Complete variable domain (other parts from reference TRBV7-9 and TRBJ2-7): DTGVSQNPRHKITKRGQNVTFRCDPISEHNRLYWYRQTLGQGPEFLTYFQNEAQLEKSRLLSDRFSAERPKGSFSTLEIQRTEQGDSAMYLCASSHRGFEQYFGPGTRLTVT.